This T cell receptor (beta chain) was observed in a study of T cells after yellow fever vaccination. General study points: Among primary-vaccination clones, most reappeared after the booster, at 95% to 96% for CD4 and 88% for CD8.

Germline V lookup: CDR1 KGHSH, CDR2 LQKENI. Trimming removed 0 bases at V and 4 bases at J, with 15 bases between. The CDR3 runs to 16 residues. This clonotype has a handful of counts. What it recognizes is unknown. TCRdb passed the 5' RACE reads through MiXCR, listing each CDR3 protein once. Of some 100,000 distinct CDR3 sequences in the sample, 7.2% were seen once. The chain couples TRBV18 to TRBJ1-2; D is ambiguous. The sequence came from a man aged 18 to 29 who received the YFV17D yellow fever vaccine. The sample was CD4+ T cells sorted from PBMCs, taken about 49 days after the first yellow fever vaccination. This CDR3 is CASSPPGSDVGYGYTF. The CDR3 region has the DNA TGTGCCAGCTCACCACCCGGCAGCGATGTCGGCTATGGCTACACCTTC.